The sequence of this T cell receptor beta chain was determined in a study of T cell clusters in autoimmune cytopenias. The germline V gene has CDR1 SGHNT and CDR2 YYREEE (reference sequence). There are 13 residues in the CDR3. One tube held mixed TRB-A and TRB-B primer pools for touch-down PCR. TCRdb reprocessed the multiplex PCR reads and keeps a single row for each CDR3 protein, giving no DNA. Seen in this sample are 7,000 or so distinct CDR3 sequences; the ten most common clones hold around 18%. About 37,500 genome equivalents of blood DNA were amplified for TRB. These sequences were also reported in another study, on T cell repertoires in aging, cancer and after chemotherapy. This second study says: Compared with age-matched healthy donors, untreated hematological or solid cancer patients showed higher blood TCR clonality.

The sample comprised peripheral blood. This chain links TRBV5-4 with TRBJ2-7; without DNA, the TCRdb call of TRBD1 cannot be checked. This TCR came from a human donor in good health. CDR3 residues: CASRGQGANEQYF.